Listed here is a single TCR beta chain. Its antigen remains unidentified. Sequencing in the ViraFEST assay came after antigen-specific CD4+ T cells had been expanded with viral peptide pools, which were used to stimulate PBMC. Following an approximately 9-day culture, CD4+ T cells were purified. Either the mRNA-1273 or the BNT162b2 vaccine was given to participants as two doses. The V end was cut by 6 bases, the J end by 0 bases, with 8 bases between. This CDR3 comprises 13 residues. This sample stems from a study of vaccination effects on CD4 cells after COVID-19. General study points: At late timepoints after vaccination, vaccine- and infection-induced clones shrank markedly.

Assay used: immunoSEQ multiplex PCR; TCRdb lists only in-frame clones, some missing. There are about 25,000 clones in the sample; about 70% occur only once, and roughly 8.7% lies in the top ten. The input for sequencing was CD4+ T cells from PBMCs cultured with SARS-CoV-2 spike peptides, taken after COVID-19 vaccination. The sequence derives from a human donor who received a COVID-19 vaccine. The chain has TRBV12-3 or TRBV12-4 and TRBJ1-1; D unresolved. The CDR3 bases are TGTGCCAGCAGCCGGGTCCTGAACACTGAAGCTTTCTTT. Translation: CASSRVLNTEAFF.